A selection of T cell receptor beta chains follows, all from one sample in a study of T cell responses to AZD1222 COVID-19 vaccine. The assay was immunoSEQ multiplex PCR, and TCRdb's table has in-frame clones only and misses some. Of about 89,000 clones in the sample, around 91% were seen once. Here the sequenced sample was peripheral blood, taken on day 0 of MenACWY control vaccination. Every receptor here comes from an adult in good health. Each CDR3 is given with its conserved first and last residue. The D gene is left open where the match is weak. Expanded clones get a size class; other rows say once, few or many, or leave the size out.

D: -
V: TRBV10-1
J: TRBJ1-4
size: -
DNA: TGCGCCACCGTACTCAGGGAGTCAACTAATGAAAAACTGTTTTTT
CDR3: CATVLRESTNEKLFF

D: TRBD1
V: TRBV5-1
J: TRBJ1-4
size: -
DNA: TGCGCCAGCAGCTTGACAGGGGGCGATGAAAAACTGTTTTTT
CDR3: CASSLTGGDEKLFF

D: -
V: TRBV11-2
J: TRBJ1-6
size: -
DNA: TGTGCCAGCAGCTTAGGGGCCGGGGATATTGGTGGGGGACCCCTCCACTTT
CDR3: CASSLGAGDIGGGPLHF

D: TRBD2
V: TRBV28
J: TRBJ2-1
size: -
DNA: TGTGCCAGCAGACCCCCTAGCGGGGTGTACAATGAGCAGTTCTTC
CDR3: CASRPPSGVYNEQFF

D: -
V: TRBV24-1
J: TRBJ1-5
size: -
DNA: TGTGCCACCAGTGATTCCCGAGGTAGCAATCAGCCCCAGCATTTT
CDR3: CATSDSRGSNQPQHF

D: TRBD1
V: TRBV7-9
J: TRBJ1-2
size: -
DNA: TGTGCCAGCAGCTACTCCGACAGGGCGGACTATGGCTACACCTTC
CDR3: CASSYSDRADYGYTF

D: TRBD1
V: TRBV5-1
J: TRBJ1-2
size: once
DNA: TGCGCCAGCAGCCAGGACAGGGGTGGCTATGGCTACACCTTC
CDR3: CASSQDRGGYGYTF

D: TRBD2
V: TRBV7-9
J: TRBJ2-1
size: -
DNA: TGTGCCAGCAGCCCCCGACTAGCGGGAGGCAGTTGGAATGAGCAGTTCTTC
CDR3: CASSPRLAGGSWNEQFF

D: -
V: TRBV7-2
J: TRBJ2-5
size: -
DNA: TGTGCCAGCAGCTTAGCGCTGCGACCTGAGACCCAGTACTTC
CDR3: CASSLALRPETQYF

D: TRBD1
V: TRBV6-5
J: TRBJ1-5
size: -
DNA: TGTGCCAGCAGTTACGGAGGGGACAGAGGTCAGCCCCAGCATTTT
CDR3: CASSYGGDRGQPQHF

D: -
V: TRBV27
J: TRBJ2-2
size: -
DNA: TGTGCCAGCAGTCAACTAGCCCCCACCGGGGAGCTGTTTTTT
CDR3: CASSQLAPTGELFF

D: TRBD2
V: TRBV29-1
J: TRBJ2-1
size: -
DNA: TGCAGCGTTAGGAGCGGGGGGGACTACAATGAGCAGTTCTTC
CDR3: CSVRSGGDYNEQFF

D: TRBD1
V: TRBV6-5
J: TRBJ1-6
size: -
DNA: TGTGCCAGCAGTTCGTTAGGGACAGCCGAGTCGAAGTCCCTCCACTTT
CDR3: CASSSLGTAESKSLHF

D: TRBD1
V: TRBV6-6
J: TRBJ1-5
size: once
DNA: TGTGCCAGCAGTGGATCTTGGGGGACAGCTAGCAATCAGCCCCAGCATTTT
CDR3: CASSGSWGTASNQPQHF

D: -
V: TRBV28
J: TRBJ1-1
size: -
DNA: TGTGCCAGCAGTTTATACCTCACTGAAGCTTTCTTT
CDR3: CASSLYLTEAFF

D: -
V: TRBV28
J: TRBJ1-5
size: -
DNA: TGTGCCAGCAGTTTATTGGGGTCGGGTCAGCCCCAGCATTTT
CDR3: CASSLLGSGQPQHF

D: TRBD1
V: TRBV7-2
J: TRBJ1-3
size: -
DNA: TGTGCCAGCAGCTTAGGTGGGGGACAGGGGCCCGGCGTGCCCATATATTTT
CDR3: CASSLGGGQGPGVPIYF

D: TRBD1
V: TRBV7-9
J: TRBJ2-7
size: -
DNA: TGTGCCAGCAGCTTAGGGGGACAGGGGACCTACGAGCAGTACTTC
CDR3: CASSLGGQGTYEQYF

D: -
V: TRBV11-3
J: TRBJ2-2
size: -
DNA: TGTGCCAGCAGCCCCGGGACGGACACCGGGGAGCTGTTTTTT
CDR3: CASSPGTDTGELFF

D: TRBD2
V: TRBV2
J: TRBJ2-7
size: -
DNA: TGTGCCAGCAGTCCCGGGTTGGTAGCGGGGGAGCAGTACTTC
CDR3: CASSPGLVAGEQYF

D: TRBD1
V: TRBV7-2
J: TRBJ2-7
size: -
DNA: TGTGCCAGCAGCTTAGAGGAGACAGGGCCCTACGAGCAGTACTTC
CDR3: CASSLEETGPYEQYF

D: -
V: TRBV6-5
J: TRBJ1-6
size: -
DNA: TGTGCCAGCAGTAAGCTGTCCTATAATTCACCCCTCCACTTT
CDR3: CASSKLSYNSPLHF

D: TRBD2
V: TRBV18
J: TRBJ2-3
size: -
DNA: TGTGCCAGCTCACCACTTAGCGGGGGGAGCACAGATACGCAGTATTTT
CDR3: CASSPLSGGSTDTQYF

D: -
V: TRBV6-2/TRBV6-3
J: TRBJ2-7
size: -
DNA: TGTGCCAGCAGTTACACTGGGATGGGGACACCGAGCTCCTACGAGCAGTACTTC
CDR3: CASSYTGMGTPSSYEQYF

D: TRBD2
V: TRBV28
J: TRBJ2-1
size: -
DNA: TGTGCCAGCAGTTTAGGGGGACTAGCGGGCCAATACAATGAGCAGTTCTTC
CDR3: CASSLGGLAGQYNEQFF

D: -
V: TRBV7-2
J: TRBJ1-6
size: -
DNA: TGTGCCAGCAGCCCAGGGACGCCGTCTTCACCCCTCCACTTT
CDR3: CASSPGTPSSPLHF

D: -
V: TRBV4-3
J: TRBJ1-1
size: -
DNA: TGCGCCAGCAGCCAAGGTGGTTACACTGAAGCTTTCTTT
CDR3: CASSQGGYTEAFF

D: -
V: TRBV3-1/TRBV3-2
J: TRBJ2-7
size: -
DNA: TGTGCCAGCAGCCCACAGGGAGAGCAGTACTTC
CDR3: CASSPQGEQYF

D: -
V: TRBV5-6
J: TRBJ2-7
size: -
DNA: TGTGCCAGCAGCTTGGAGTACGAGCAGTACTTC
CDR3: CASSLEYEQYF

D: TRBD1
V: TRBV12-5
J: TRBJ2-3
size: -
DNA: TGTGCTAGTGGTTGGGGACAGCCGAGCACAGATACGCAGTATTTT
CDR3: CASGWGQPSTDTQYF

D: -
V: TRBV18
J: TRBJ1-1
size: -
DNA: TGTGCCAGCTCACCAGGGGAAGGAACTGAAGCTTTCTTT
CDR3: CASSPGEGTEAFF

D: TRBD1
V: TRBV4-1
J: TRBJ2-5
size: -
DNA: TGCGCCAGCAGCCAGCTCGGGACAGCCCAAGAGACCCAGTACTTC
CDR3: CASSQLGTAQETQYF

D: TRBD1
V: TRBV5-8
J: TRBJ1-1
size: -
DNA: TGTGCCAGTCCCCCCGGACAGGCGTACACTGAAGCTTTCTTT
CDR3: CASPPGQAYTEAFF

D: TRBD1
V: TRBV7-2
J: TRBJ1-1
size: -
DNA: TGTGCCAGCAGCTTGGGACAGGGGGCAATCTCGGGCACTGAAGCTTTCTTT
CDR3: CASSLGQGAISGTEAFF

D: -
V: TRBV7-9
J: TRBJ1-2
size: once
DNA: TGTGCCAGCAGCCCTCCGGGACACCAAAACTATGGCTACACCTTC
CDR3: CASSPPGHQNYGYTF

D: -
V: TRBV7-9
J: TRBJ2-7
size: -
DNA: TGTGCCAGCAGCTTAACACAGGGACCCTACGAGCAGTACTTC
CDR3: CASSLTQGPYEQYF

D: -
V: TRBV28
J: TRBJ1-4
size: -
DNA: TGTGCCAGCAGTAGCTATTCAAATGAAAAACTGTTTTTT
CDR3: CASSSYSNEKLFF

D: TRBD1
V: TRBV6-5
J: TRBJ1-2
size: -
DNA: TGTGCCAGCAGGCCGGGACAGGGTACTTATGGCTACACCTTC
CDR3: CASRPGQGTYGYTF

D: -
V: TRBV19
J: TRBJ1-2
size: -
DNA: TGTGCCAGTAGTAACGTTCAGCCGAACTATGGCTACACCTTC
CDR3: CASSNVQPNYGYTF

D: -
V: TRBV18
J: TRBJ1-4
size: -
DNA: TGTGCCAGCTCACTAATGAGCCGGACAACTAATGAAAAACTGTTTTTT
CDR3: CASSLMSRTTNEKLFF

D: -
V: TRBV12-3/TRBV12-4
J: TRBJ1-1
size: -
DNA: TGTGCCAGCAGTTTGAGGCAGAACACTGAAGCTTTCTTT
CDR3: CASSLRQNTEAFF

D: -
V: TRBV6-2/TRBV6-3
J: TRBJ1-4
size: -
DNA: TGTGCCAGCAGCCAGGGATTCCAGGGTTCGTCGGTTGAAAAACTGTTTTTT
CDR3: CASSQGFQGSSVEKLFF

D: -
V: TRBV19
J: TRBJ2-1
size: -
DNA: TGTGCCAGTCGTCAGGCCTACAATGAGCAGTTCTTC
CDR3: CASRQAYNEQFF

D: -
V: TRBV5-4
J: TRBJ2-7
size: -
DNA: TGTGCCAGCAGCTTGGGAGGGGCGGGCACCTCCTACGAGCAGTACTTC
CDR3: CASSLGGAGTSYEQYF

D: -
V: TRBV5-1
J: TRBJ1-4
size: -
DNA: TGCGCCAGCAGCTTGGGGGAGGGCTCAGGCGAAAAACTGTTTTTT
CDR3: CASSLGEGSGEKLFF

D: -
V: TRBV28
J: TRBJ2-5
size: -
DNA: TGTGCCAGCAGTTTACAGGCAGTACAAGAGACCCAGTACTTC
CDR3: CASSLQAVQETQYF

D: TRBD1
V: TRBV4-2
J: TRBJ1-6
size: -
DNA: TGTGCCAGCAGCCAAATGGGACAGGGGTTTCCTTCACCCCTCCACTTT
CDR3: CASSQMGQGFPSPLHF

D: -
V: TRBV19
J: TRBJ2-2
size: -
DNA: TGTGCCAGTAGTATGAGCGGCACCGGGGAGCTGTTTTTT
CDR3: CASSMSGTGELFF

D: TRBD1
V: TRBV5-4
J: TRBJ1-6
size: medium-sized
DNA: TGTGCCAGCAGCCCTGACAGGGCTTCACCCCTCCACTTT
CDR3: CASSPDRASPLHF

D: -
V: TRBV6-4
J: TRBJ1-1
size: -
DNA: TGTGCCAGCAGTGCCGCCTGGAACACTGAAGCTTTCTTT
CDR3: CASSAAWNTEAFF

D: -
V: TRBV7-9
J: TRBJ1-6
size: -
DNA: TGTGCCAGCAGCTTAGATCCGTACGATAATTCACCCCTCCACTTT
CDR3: CASSLDPYDNSPLHF

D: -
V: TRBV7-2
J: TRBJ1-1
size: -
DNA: TGTGCCAGCAGCTTAGTTACAGGTGCTAACACTGAAGCTTTCTTT
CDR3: CASSLVTGANTEAFF

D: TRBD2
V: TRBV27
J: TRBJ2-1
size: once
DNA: TGTGCCAGCAAAAGGAACCCAGTAGCGGGAGCCCATGAGCAGTTCTTC
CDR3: CASKRNPVAGAHEQFF

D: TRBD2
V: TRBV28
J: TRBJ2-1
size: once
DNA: TGTGCCAGCAGTCTGCTGGATGGGGGGGGCTACAATGAGCAGTTCTTC
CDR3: CASSLLDGGGYNEQFF

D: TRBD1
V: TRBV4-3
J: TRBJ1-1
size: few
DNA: TGCGCCAGCAGCCAAGATACAGGGGGCGACACTGAAGCTTTCTTT
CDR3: CASSQDTGGDTEAFF

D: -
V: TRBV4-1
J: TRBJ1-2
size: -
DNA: TGCGCCAGCAGCCAAGAGACCGGCAGTTATAACTATGGCTACACCTTC
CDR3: CASSQETGSYNYGYTF

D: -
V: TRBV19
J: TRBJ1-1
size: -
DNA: TGTGCCAGTAGGGACAGAATGAACACTGAAGCTTTCTTT
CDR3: CASRDRMNTEAFF

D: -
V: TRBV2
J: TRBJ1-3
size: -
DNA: TGTGCCAGCAGTGAAAGGGGGTTACGAAACACCATATATTTT
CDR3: CASSERGLRNTIYF

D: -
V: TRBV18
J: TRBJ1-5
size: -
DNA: TGTGCCAGCTCACCGGACCTAGATCAGCCCCAGCATTTT
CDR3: CASSPDLDQPQHF